The 11 T cell receptor beta chains listed next were all sequenced from one sample in a study of early T cells in non-severe SARS-CoV-2 infection. TCRdb itself ran the 5' RACE reads through MiXCR, one entry per CDR3 protein. The data show roughly 41,000 distinct CDR3 sequences, approximately 6.3% seen once. Sequencing was performed on whole blood. These receptors were obtained from an adult who was a healthcare worker with PCR-confirmed SARS-CoV-2 infection or an uninfected control (not recorded which).

The chain has TRBV4-3 and TRBJ1-6; D remains ambiguous. The germline CDR1 and CDR2 sequences are LGHNA and YSLEER. Trimming removed 0 bases at V and 11 bases at J, with 11 bases between. This CDR3 region has 14 residues. CDR3 region: CASSQESGDTPLHF. The CDR3 DNA is TGCGCCAGCAGCCAAGAGTCAGGAGATACACCCCTCCACTTT.

This clonotype came up a few times. V gene TRBV5-4 combines with J gene TRBJ1-6, with a weak D call TRBD1 (6 bases). CDR3 size: 15 residues. V lost 4 bases to trimming and J lost 2 bases, with 10 bases between them. The germline CDR1 and CDR2 sequences are SGHNT and YYREEE (reference sequence). CDR3 DNA: TGTGCCAGCAGCGCGGGGACACCCTATAATTCACCCCTCCACTTT. This translates into CASSAGTPYNSPLHF.

This clonotype was observed many times. The chain is built from TRBV20-1 and TRBJ2-3; TRBD2 aligns across 14 bases. CDR1 is DFQATT, CDR2 SNEGSKA, per germline (reference sequence). Trimming removed 6 bases from V and 1 base from J; junction bases left unmatched: 3. The CDR3 spans 15 residues. The CDR3 DNA is TGCAGTGCCACGGGACTAGCGGGGGGCACAGATACGCAGTATTTT. This codes for CSATGLAGGTDTQYF.

V is TRBV20-1 and J is TRBJ2-1; 13 nucleotides align to TRBD2. Trimming at V came to 4 bases and at J to 4 bases, leaving 4 bases not matched to a gene. The CDR3 covers 15 residues. In germline, CDR1 is DFQATT, CDR2 SNEGSKA (reference sequence). CDR3 nucleotides: TGCAGTGCTAAGACTAGCGGGGGGCCTTACAATGAGCAGTTCTTC. Translating it yields CSAKTSGGPYNEQFF.

This clonotype was observed a single time. The chain links TRBV3-1 to TRBJ2-1, with D uncertain. The CDR3 loop spans 15 amino acids. The V end was cut by 3 bases, the J end by 10 bases, with 19 bases between. Germline CDR1 and CDR2: LGHDT and YNNKEL (reference sequence). CDR3 DNA sequence: TGTGCCAGCAGCCAGCAATCCAGGACCACCTCCGAGCAGTTCTTC. Protein sequence: CASSQQSRTTSEQFF.

This clonotype appeared many times. The rearrangement links TRBV5-1 to TRBJ2-1; the D is unclear. CDR1 is SGHRS, CDR2 YFSETQ, per germline. This CDR3 is 11 amino acids long. V lost 6 bases and J lost 9, with 10 bases in between. The CDR3 sequence: CASKLESEQFF. CDR3 nucleotide sequence: TGCGCCAGCAAGTTGGAAAGTGAGCAGTTCTTC. The full variable domain, its missing parts supplied by reference TRBV5-1 and TRBJ2-1, is KAGVTQTPRYLIKTRGQQVTLSCSPISGHRSVSWYQQTPGQGLQFLFEYFSETQRNKGNFPGRFSGRQFSNSRSEMNVSTLELGDSALYLCASKLESEQFFGPGTRLTVL.

Many counts were recorded for this clonotype. This chain uses TRBV20-1 with TRBJ1-5; D is perhaps TRBD1 (5 bases). The CDR3 runs to 14 residues. Between the trimmed V and J ends, which lost 0 bases and 4 bases, there was a span of 10 bases. From germline, CDR1 is DFQATT and CDR2 SNEGSKA (reference sequence). The CDR3 protein is CSARDWGINQPQHF. Written as DNA, the CDR3 is TGCAGTGCTAGAGATTGGGGGATTAATCAGCCCCAGCATTTT.

In this sample, this clonotype turned up many times. The genes are TRBV7-3 and TRBJ2-3; D may be TRBD2 (5 bases). V shed 0 bases and J shed 3 bases, with 10 bases lying between them. Germline CDR1 is SGHTA and CDR2 is FQGTGA. There are 15 residues in the CDR3. The CDR3 here is CASSLTRERTDTQYF. The CDR3, as DNA: TGTGCCAGCAGCTTAACTAGGGAGAGGACAGATACGCAGTATTTT.

This chain connects TRBV7-7 to TRBJ2-5; TRBD2 is a possible D gene (6 bases). There are 13 residues in the CDR3. Germline values: CDR1 SSHAT, CDR2 FNYEAQ (reference sequence). CDR3 bases: TGTGCTAGCGGAATCTATCCTGGGGAGACCCAGTACTTC. Residues: CASGIYPGETQYF.

This clonotype was recorded at least ten times. This rearrangement joins TRBV6-6 to TRBJ1-1, with 7 bases matching TRBD1. This CDR3 has 15 amino acids. V trimming: 0 bases; J trimming: 4 bases; junction bases outside the gene matches: 5. CDR1 is MNHNY and CDR2 is SVGAGI in the germline V gene (reference sequence). This CDR3 reads CASSYSYRGGTEAFF. The CDR3 bases are TGTGCCAGCAGTTACTCCTACAGGGGAGGCACTGAAGCTTTCTTT.

This clonotype has more than one count but fewer than ten. The chain recombines TRBV28 with TRBJ1-6; D may be TRBD1 (5 bases). Germline CDR1 and CDR2: MDHEN and SYDVKM. Trimming cost V 5 bases and J 8 bases, with 19 bases left between them. The CDR3 is 16 residues long. CDR3 protein: CASSPRQTRPDSPLHF. CDR3 nucleotides: TGTGCCAGCAGTCCCAGACAGACCCGCCCGGATTCACCCCTCCACTTT.